Given below is one TCR beta chain in context. Ten or more counts support this clonotype. This clone's antigen is unknown. Qualities for individual bases were not recorded, and no much larger clone is one base off. This record belongs to a study of T-cell memory formation after mild COVID-19 (dated by TCRdb to the early 2020s). About the investigation overall: Most TCR sequence clusters were specific to one of the two donors. T-cell clones expanding and contracting after mild COVID-19 in a couple of donors were tracked by longitudinal TCRalpha and TCRbeta repertoire sequencing. The cohort was made up of two young adult volunteers, one female and one male, who were previously healthy. Points the paper makes about the study in general: The study included only two mild cases, and larger cohorts that include severe cases with pre-infection samples were judged to be necessary. Contracting CD4+ clones were found mainly in CM and EM memory subsets, while CD8+ clones were enriched in EMRA. Balanced CD4/CD8 phenotypes were observed for clones contracting from day 15 to 85, whereas a bias towards CD4+ was observed for a second wave of clones expanding from day 15 to 37. SARS-CoV-2 specificity was not confirmed for the second-wave clones peaking on day 37. Some responding clones were detected in pre-infection memory, which suggested that pre-existing cross-reactive memory T cells had joined the SARS-CoV-2 response.

The sequencer was an Illumina NovaSeq 6000. cDNA libraries for TCRalpha and TCRbeta were prepared by 5'RACE using constant-segment primers, with sample barcodes and unique molecular identifiers added. RNA was extracted from every sample with Trizol reagent. Libraries were amplified in two PCR steps, with a second sample barcode and Illumina TruSeq adapters added in the second step. Sequencing of the libraries was done on an Illumina NovaSeq, producing 2 x 150 bp paired-end reads. Per the authors' processing: Reads were demultiplexed and collapsed into UMI-guided consensus sequences with migec v1.2.7. Using mixcr v2.1.11, UMI consensuses were aligned to TRA and TRB V and J templates and then assembled into clonotypes. Expanded or contracted clonotypes were those called significant by both edgeR and NoisET, with noise models trained on biological replicates. For edgeR calls, the cutoffs were a false discovery rate-adjusted p below 0.01 and a log2 fold-change threshold of 1. As an exploratory analysis of dynamics, max-normalized trajectories of the 1000 most abundant clonotypes were examined by PCA with hierarchical clustering. The CD4 or CD8 phenotype of responding clones was assigned using the separately sequenced CD4+ and CD8+ repertoires. TCRdb reran the public reads through fastp at Q25 and MiXCR, keeping productive beta chains. When rows share a CDR3 protein, they turn into one entry using the most common DNA and genes. These V and J calls originate from TCRdb's pipeline instead of the authors' own analysis. The sample table shows about 45,000 distinct CDR3 sequences, and 9.5% are seen once. 12% of the sample is in the top ten clones.

The CDR3, from cysteine to phenylalanine, totals 14 residues. The DNA shown is the 42-base CDR3, in frame from base 1. Compared with germline, V lacks 1 base and J lacks 4 bases; bases without a gene match: 3. The germline V gene (reference sequence) sets CDR1 to SEHNR and CDR2 to FQNEAQ. Ficoll-Paque density gradient centrifugation was used to isolate PBMCs. This TCR came from an adult woman who had mild COVID-19 (a few samples of this study predate the infection). The sample titles of this study are shuffled in the database, so cell type and time point are left out; the donor was told from shared clones. Source material: PBMCs or a T cell subset sorted from them (not recorded which). The rearranged segments are TRBV7-9 and TRBJ2-5; TRBD1 lines up with 7 middle nucleotides. The nucleotide sequence is given as TGTGCCAGCAGCTTAGTGACAGGGACAGAGACCCAGTACTTC. Translated, this is CASSLVTGTETQYF.